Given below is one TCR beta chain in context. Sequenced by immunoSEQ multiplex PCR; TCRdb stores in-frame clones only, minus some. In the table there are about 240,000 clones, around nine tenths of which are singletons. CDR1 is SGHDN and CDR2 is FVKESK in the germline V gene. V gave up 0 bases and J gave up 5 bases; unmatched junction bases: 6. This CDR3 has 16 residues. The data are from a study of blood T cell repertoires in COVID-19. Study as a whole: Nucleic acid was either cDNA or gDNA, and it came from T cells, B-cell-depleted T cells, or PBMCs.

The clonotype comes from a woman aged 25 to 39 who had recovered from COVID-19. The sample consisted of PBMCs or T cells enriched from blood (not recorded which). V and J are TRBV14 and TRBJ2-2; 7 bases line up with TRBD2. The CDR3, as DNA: TGTGCCAGCAGCCAAGATGGCGGGAGTCGGACCGGGGAGCTGTTTTTT. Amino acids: CASSQDGGSRTGELFF. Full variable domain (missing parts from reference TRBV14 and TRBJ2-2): EAGVTQFPSHSVIEKGQTVTLRCDPISGHDNLYWYRRVMGKEIKFLLHFVKESKQDESGMPNNRFLAERTGGTYSTLKVQPAELEDSGVYFCASSQDGGSRTGELFFGEGSRLTVL.